This T cell receptor beta chain is drawn from a study of vaccination and CD4 T cells after COVID-19. At the level of the study: The makeup of the convalescents was six males and four females, two of them Hispanic. The authors exposed cells to overlapping spike peptides derived from SARS-CoV-2, HCoV-NL63, HCoV-OC43 and HCoV-229E.

Study outcomes and limitations: The rise in median SARS-CoV-2-reactive clonotypes, from about 20 to 38, was not significant.

CDR3 length: 12 residues. Germline V gives CDR1 MNHNS, CDR2 SASEGT. The V gene lost 9 bases and the J gene lost 2 bases, with 10 bases spanning the gap. Comments on this clonotype: Its antigen is still unknown.

CD4+ T cells that had been cultured provided DNA sequenced with the Oncomine TCR Beta short-read assay. From the PCR reads, TCRdb called clonotypes with MiXCR, one entry per CDR3 protein. The sample yields about 13,000 distinct CDR3 sequences, 40% to 45% seen once. Treatment reported: roughly 10-day PBMC culture with coronavirus spike peptide pools or control peptides (ViraFEST assay). Days 3 and 7 saw half the medium replaced with fresh IL-2 medium. The V gene is TRBV6-1, the J gene TRBJ1-1; D gene uncertain. This clonotype was obtained from a human donor who had recovered from COVID-19. Sequenced input: CD4+ T cells from blood, cultured in vitro. CDR3 sequence (DNA): TGTGCCAGTCCTCGGAGTAACACTGAAGCTTTCTTT. Translation gives CASPRSNTEAFF.